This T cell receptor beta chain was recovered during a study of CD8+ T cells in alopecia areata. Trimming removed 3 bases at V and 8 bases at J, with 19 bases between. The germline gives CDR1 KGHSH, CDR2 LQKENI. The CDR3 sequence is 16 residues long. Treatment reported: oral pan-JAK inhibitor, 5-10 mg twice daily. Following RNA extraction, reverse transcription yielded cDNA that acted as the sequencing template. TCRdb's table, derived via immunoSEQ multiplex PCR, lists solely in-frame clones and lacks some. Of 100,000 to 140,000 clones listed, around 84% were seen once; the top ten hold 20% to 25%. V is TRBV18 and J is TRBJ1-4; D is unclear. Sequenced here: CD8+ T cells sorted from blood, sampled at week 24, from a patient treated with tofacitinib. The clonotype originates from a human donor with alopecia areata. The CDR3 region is CASSPSWEVRREKLFF. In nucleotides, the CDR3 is TGTGCCAGCTCACCTTCGTGGGAGGTACGACGGGAAAAACTGTTTTTT.